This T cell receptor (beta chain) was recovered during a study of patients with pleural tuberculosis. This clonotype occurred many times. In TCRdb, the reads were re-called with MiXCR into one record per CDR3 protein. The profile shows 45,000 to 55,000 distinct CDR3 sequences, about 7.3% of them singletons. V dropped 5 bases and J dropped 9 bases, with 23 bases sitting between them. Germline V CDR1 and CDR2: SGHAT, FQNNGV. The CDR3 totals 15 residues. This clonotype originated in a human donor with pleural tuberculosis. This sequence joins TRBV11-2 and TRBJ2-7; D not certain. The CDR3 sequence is CASSLMDEAYEWQYF. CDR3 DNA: TGTGCCAGCAGCCTGATGGACGAAGCCTACGAGTGGCAGTACTTC. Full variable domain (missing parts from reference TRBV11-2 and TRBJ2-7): EAGVAQSPRYKIIEKRQSVAFWCNPISGHATLYWYQQILGQGPKLLIQFQNNGVVDDSQLPKDRFSAERLKGVDSTLKIQPAKLEDSAVYLCASSLMDEAYEWQYFGPGTRLTVT.